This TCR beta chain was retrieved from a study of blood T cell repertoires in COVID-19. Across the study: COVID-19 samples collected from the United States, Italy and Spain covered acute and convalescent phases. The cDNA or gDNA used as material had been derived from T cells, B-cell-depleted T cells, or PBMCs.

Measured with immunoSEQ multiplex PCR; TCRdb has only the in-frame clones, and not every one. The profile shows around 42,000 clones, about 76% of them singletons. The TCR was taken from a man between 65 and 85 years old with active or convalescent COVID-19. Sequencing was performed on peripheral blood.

The CDR3 nucleotides read TGTGCCAGCAGCTTAATTTGGCAGGGGGGCCAAGAGACCCAGTACTTC. Translated: CASSLIWQGGQETQYF. The gene calls are TRBV7-2 and TRBJ2-5; D might be TRBD1 (7 bases). The germline gives CDR1 SGHTA, CDR2 FQGNSA. The CDR3 is 16 residues long. V lost 2 bases to trimming and J lost 1 base, with 14 bases between them.